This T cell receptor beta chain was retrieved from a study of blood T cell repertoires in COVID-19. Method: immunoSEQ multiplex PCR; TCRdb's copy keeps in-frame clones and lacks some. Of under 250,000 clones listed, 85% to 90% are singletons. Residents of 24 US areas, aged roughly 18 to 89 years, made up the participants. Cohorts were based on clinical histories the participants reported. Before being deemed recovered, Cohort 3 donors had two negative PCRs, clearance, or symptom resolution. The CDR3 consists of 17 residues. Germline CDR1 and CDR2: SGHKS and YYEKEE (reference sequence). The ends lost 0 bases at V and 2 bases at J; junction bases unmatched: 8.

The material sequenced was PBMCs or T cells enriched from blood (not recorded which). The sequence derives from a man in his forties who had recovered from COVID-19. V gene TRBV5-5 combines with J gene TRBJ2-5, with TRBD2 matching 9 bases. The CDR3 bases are TGTGCCAGCAGCTTGGTTAGGTCTAGCGGGGCTCAAGAGACCCAGTACTTC. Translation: CASSLVRSSGAQETQYF. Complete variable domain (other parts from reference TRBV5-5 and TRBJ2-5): DAGVTQSPTHLIKTRGQQVTLRCSPISGHKSVSWYQQVLGQGPQFIFQYYEKEERGRGNFPDRFSARQFPNYSSELNVNALLLGDSALYLCASSLVRSSGAQETQYFGPGTRLLVL.